This TCR beta chain was retrieved from a study of beta chain features in type 1 diabetes (dated by TCRdb to 2016 to 2019). For context, the study as a whole: Mean age, gender distribution, total cell number and subset yield were not different between patients and healthy donors. A total of 107,917,701 sorted cells were examined across all samples, and RNA yield correlated strongly with the number of cells per subset. The study compared the TCRB repertoires of sorted circulating CD4+ T cell subsets in recently diagnosed type 1 diabetes patients with those in matched healthy donors. Regulatory and stem cell-like memory subsets were obtained from only 8 patients and roughly 8 healthy donors, while naive and central memory subsets were obtained from all 28 donors.

CDR3 length: 16 amino acids, cysteine to phenylalanine. Only the CDR3 DNA stays, 48 bases, in frame from base 1. V and J are trimmed by 5 bases and 0 bases, and the gene matches miss 5 bases of the junction. CDR1 and CDR2 (SGHTA, FQGNSA) derive from the germline V gene. Points on this clone: The clone's antigen remains unknown. Base qualities were left out, and no much larger clone turns up one base away.

The paper as a whole reports these results and caveats: Shorter templates might have been favored by PCR, but patient and control samples were amplified and corrected together, so both groups would have been affected equally by any skew. Because cDNA rather than genomic DNA was sequenced, highly expressing activated cells could have been over-represented, although no difference in activation and CD3 levels was found between groups. A moderate but significant shortening of TCRB CDR3 length was observed in type 1 diabetes patients in all four CD4+ subsets. Only small numbers of individuals were included in the HLA sub-analyses, which left unresolved whether HLA type had any influence on TCRB rearrangement. At VDJ recombination sites, patients with type 1 diabetes made fewer insertions and deleted more nucleotides, a pattern implying thymic rearrangement abnormalities. Naive, central memory and regulatory TCRB repertoires appeared to be more similar among patients than among healthy donors.

Each donor gave one peripheral blood draw, approximately 0.11 L on average, collected into heparinised tubes. Naive, central memory, regulatory and stem cell-like memory CD4+ T cells were sorted on a BD FACSAria II using a panel including CD45RO, CCR7, CD25, CD127, CD95 and CD27. Purity was above 95% for every sorted population. PBMCs were isolated right away by Lymphoprep density gradient centrifugation and were stained directly, without culture. Samples were stained and sorted in pairs, with one healthy donor and one patient per experiment, so that batch effects were minimized. The entire amount of isolated RNA was reverse transcribed using the High Capacity cDNA Reverse Transcription Kit, so the sequenced TCRB transcripts were expressed ones. Deep immunoSEQ sequencing was performed on naive, central memory and regulatory T cell samples, with an average of roughly 3.3 million total reads per sample. Sorted cells were lysed in RLT buffer, and RNA was extracted using DNase-treated RNeasy Micro or Mini kits according to cell number. To prevent cross-contamination, each cell subset was processed individually, whereas patient and healthy donor samples were processed jointly. Using the immunoSEQ multiplex PCR, TCRB sequences were amplified from cDNA into 87-bp fragments spanning the CDR3 region. Sequencing of the amplicons was done on the Illumina HiSeq platform. Processing in the source paper ran as follows. PCR bias was corrected computationally using synthetic template baselines, and reads within Hamming distance 2 were collapsed, with unmergeable singletons discarded. Reads were aligned against IMGT so that V, D and J genes, CDR3 length and insertions or deletions at six rearrangement sites could be assigned. Within each subset, clonotype counts were normalized to sorted cell number, and only after that were true diversity and Gini coefficients computed with the tcR R package. The overlap coefficient, calculated on TCRB nucleotide sequences, was used to quantify repertoire sharing. As a proxy for the pre-selection repertoire, out-of-frame TCRB sequences from naive cells were analyzed. TCRdb re-hosts the immuneACCESS table, in-frame sequences only. Its copies lack some clones; in the studies checked, an unresolved V gene accounts for under half of them, and the cause for the rest is not known. D and trimming were read from the DNA, whereas the V and J calls and clone size are those reported in that table. In all, the sample holds around 500,000 clones, and roughly 10% of those were seen once. The ten most abundant clones make up about 0.042% of the sample.

Here the chain combines TRBV7-2 and TRBJ2-3; TRBD1 matches 10 bases in the middle. Material for sequencing was naive CD4+ T cells from blood. The sample's cell subset or site label, in plain terms: true naive CD4+ T cells. This receptor was obtained from a woman younger than 35 in good health. The DNA is TGTGCCAGCAGCAACCGACAGGGGGCTAGCACAGATACGCAGTATTTT. This sequence encodes CASSNRQGASTDTQYF. When the CDR3 is completed using the reference TRBV7-2 and TRBJ2-3 genes on either side, the full variable domain is GAGVSQSPSNKVTEKGKDVELRCDPISGHTALYWYRQSLGQGLEFLIYFQGNSAPDKSGLPSDRFSAERTGGSVSTLTIQRTQQEDSAVYLCASSNRQGASTDTQYFGPGTRLTVL.